The T cell receptor beta chain under discussion was sequenced for a study of T cells expressing NK-cell markers (dated by TCRdb to the early 2020s). The study in broad terms: Three sorted T-cell subsets (CD3+CD56+NKG2C+, CD3+CD56+NKG2C- and CD3+CD56-NKG2C+) from roughly 8 donors had their TCR beta-chain repertoires profiled. Illumina HiSeq 2000/2500, MiSeq or NextSeq was used to sequence libraries as 2 x 150 bp reads. Among the eight sequenced donors, seven were HCMV-seropositive and one was HCMV-seronegative. Randomly selected healthy volunteers, three men and five women, were used as the eight sequenced donors.

Data came from an Illumina HiSeq 2000. 5'RACE template switching, by which a universal primer site and unique molecular identifiers were added, was used to make TCR beta cDNA libraries. cDNA synthesis was primed from the TCR beta constant segment, followed by two successive PCR amplification steps. In the authors' own workflow: Reads were demultiplexed and grouped by UMI with MIGEC, and clonotypes were assembled and quantified with MiTCR. To exclude erroneous sequences, only TCR cDNA sequences supported by at least two reads were retained. The tcR package was used for downstream repertoire analysis, and clonotypes were matched between fractions using CDR3 nucleotide sequence together with V segment. VDJmatch was used to annotate antigen specificity against VDJdb, with one amino acid substitution allowed in CDR3. TCRdb reprocessed the reads into one record per CDR3 protein sequence, lacking DNA. TCRdb, not the authors, supplied the V and J calls. The table for this sample records around 260,000 distinct CDR3 sequences. The top ten hold around 4% of the sample.

To determine HCMV serostatus, a commercial ELISA kit was used to detect HCMV-specific IgG in serum. Peripheral blood mononuclear cells were isolated from blood by Ficoll density gradient centrifugation. What the work shows at the level of the full study, not this receptor alone: Those dominant clonotypes were again the most abundant among CD3+CD56-NKG2C+ cells in a few donors, at about 25-60.1%. For five or six donors, the dominant CD3+CD56+NKG2C+ clonotypes were among the top 10 CD8+ clonotypes and accounted for about 1.0-7.5% of CD8+ T cells. It remained unclear whether the expanded NKG2C-expressing T cell clones were specific for HCMV antigens.

The CDR3, from cysteine to phenylalanine, totals 16 residues. No DNA sequence was recorded. In the germline V gene, CDR1 corresponds to LGHNA and CDR2 to YSLEER. Concerning this clonotype itself: Its antigen remains undetermined.

The sample consisted of blood T cells: a sorted CD56 or NKG2C T cell subset, CD4+ or CD8+ T cells, or bulk PBMC T cells (not recorded which). This receptor was identified in a woman aged 18 to 75 in good health. The rearranged chain carries TRBV4-3 and TRBJ2-5; TCRdb calls TRBD1, which cannot be checked without DNA. CDR3 region: CASSQDVARGRETQYF.